The source of this T cell receptor beta chain is a study of beta chain features in type 1 diabetes. Study summary: In all, some 100 million sorted cells from all samples were analyzed.

Germline CDR1 reads SEHNR; CDR2 reads FQNEAQ (reference sequence). V was trimmed by 5 bases and J by 1 base, leaving 14 bases between them. The CDR3 runs to 15 residues. Expressed TCRB transcripts were sequenced because the isolated RNA had all been reverse transcribed beforehand. Produced via immunoSEQ multiplex PCR; TCRdb's table is partial and in-frame only. The table records some 60,000 clones, about 55% of them present only once. The receptor was derived from a woman aged 18-29 years in good health. Material for sequencing was Tregs from blood. The V gene is TRBV7-9, the J gene TRBJ1-1, with no clear D. The CDR3 protein is CASSAAGTRNTEAFF. In DNA, the CDR3 is TGTGCCAGCAGCGCAGCGGGAACACGGAACACTGAAGCTTTCTTT.